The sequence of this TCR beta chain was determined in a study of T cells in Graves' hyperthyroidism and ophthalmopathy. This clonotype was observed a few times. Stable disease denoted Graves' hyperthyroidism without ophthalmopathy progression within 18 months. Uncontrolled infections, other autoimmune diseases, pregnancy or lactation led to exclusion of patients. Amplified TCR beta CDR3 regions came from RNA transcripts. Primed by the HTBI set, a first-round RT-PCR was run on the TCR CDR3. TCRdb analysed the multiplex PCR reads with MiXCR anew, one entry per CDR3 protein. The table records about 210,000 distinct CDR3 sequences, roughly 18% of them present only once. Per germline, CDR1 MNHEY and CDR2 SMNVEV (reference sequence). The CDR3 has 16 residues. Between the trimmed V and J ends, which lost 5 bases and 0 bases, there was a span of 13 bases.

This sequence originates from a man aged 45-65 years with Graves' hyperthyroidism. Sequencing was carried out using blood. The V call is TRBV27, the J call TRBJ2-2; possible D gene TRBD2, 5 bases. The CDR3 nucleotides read TGTGCCAGCAGTCTCACTAGGCAGGCGAACACCGGGGAGCTGTTTTTT. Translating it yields CASSLTRQANTGELFF.